This TCR beta chain was recorded in a study of shared clonotypes between healthy human individuals. Naive CD8 cells lacked CD45RO and underwent positive selection for CCR7, leaving out terminally differentiated effector memory CD45RA+ cells. The method was immunoSEQ multiplex PCR; TCRdb's version includes in-frame clones alone and lacks a portion of them. The sample yields over 750,000 clones, just over 95% seen once. The length of the CDR3 is 15 residues. V shed 1 base and J 4 bases; nucleotides not matched to a gene: 2. Germline-derived CDR1 and CDR2 are SEHNR and FQNEAQ (reference sequence). The clonotype originates from a man in his thirties or forties in good health. The chain combines TRBV7-9 with TRBJ2-5, with 11 bases lining up with TRBD2. Sample: naive CD8+ T cells sorted from blood. The CDR3 is CASSLGLAGGETQYF. CDR3 DNA: TGTGCCAGCAGCTTAGGCCTAGCGGGAGGAGAGACCCAGTACTTC.